This TCR beta chain came from a study of memory CD4+ T cells and cytomegalovirus serostatus. Study background: Of the healthy Belgian adults, 9 were CMV seropositive and 20 to 25 seronegative. Findings and limits, study-wide: Of 150 to 200 reported CMV TCRbeta sequences, 67 were found in memory CD4+ repertoires.

Details on this clone: The antigen remains unidentified.

The CDR3 totals 15 residues. The trim removed 6 bases at V and 0 bases at J, leaving 4 bases unmatched. CDR1 MNHNS and CDR2 SASEGT come from the germline V gene. Single viable CD3+CD4+CD8-CD45RO+ cells were sorted as the memory CD4+ T cells. Repertoires were generated with immunoSEQ multiplex PCR, while TCRdb's copy carries only in-frame clones and drops some. Of 55,000 or so clones detected, around four fifths appear once; the ten largest clones hold roughly 2%. This rearrangement joins TRBV6-1 to TRBJ2-1; 8 nucleotides agree with TRBD2. This clonotype was obtained from an adult in good health and CMV-seropositive. The sample comprised memory CD4+ T cells from blood. This CDR3 is CASRSGTSSYNEQFF. Written as DNA, the CDR3 is TGTGCCAGCAGGTCCGGGACTAGCTCCTACAATGAGCAGTTCTTC.